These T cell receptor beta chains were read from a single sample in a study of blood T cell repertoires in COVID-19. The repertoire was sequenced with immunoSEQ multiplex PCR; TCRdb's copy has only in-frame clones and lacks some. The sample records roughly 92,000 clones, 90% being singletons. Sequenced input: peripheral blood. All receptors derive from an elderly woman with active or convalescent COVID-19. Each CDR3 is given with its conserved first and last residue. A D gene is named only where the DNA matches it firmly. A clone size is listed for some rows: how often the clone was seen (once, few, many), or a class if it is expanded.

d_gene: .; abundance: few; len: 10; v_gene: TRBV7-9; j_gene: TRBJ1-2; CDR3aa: CAGGDYGYTF; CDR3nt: TGTGCCGGAGGGGATTATGGCTACACCTTC
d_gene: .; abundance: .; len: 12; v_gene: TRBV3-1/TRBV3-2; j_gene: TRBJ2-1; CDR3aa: CASILPSAEQFF; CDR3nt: TGTGCCAGCATACTACCCAGCGCTGAGCAGTTCTTC
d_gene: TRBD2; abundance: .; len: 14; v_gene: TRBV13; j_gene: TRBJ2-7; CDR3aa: CASPTSGRVGEQYF; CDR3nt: TGTGCCAGCCCCACTAGCGGGAGAGTCGGCGAGCAGTACTTC
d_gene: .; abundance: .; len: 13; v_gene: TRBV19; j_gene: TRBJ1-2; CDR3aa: CASSKDRYYGYTF; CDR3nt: TGTGCCAGTAGTAAGGACAGATACTATGGCTACACCTTC
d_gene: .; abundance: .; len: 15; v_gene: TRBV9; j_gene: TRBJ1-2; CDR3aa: CASSVRAGGFYGYTF; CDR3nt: TGTGCCAGCAGCGTAAGGGCTGGGGGGTTCTATGGCTACACCTTC
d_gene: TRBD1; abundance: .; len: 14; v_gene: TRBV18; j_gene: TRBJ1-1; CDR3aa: CASSPGTGDTEAFF; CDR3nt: TGTGCCAGCTCACCCGGGACAGGGGACACTGAAGCTTTCTTT
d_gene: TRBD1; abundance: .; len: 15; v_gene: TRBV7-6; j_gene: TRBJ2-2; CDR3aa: CASSLLTGSAGELFF; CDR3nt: TGTGCCAGCAGCCTGTTGACAGGGTCGGCTGGGGAGCTGTTTTTT
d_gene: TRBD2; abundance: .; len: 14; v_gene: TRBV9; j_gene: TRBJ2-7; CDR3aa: CASSVVSGVGEQYF; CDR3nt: TGTGCCAGCAGCGTAGTGAGCGGGGTGGGTGAGCAGTACTTC
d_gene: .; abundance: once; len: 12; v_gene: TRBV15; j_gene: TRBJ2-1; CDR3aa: CATSRLWHEQFF; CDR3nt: TGTGCCACCAGCAGATTGTGGCATGAGCAGTTCTTC
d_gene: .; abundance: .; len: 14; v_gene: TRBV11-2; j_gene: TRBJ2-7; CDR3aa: CASSPQTVTYEQYF; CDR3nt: TGTGCCAGCAGCCCCCAGACAGTTACCTACGAGCAGTACTTC
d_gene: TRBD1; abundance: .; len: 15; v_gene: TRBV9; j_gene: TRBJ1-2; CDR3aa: CASSVDPDRIYGYTF; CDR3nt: TGTGCCAGCAGCGTCGACCCGGACAGGATCTATGGCTACACCTTC
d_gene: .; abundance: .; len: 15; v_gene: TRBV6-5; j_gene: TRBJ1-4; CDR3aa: CASTPTGSSGEKLFF; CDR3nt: TGTGCCAGCACTCCAACAGGGAGCTCGGGCGAAAAACTGTTTTTT
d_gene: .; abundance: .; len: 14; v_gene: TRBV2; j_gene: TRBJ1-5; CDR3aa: CASSERSANQPQHF; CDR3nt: TGTGCCAGCAGTGAAAGGAGCGCGAATCAGCCCCAGCATTTT
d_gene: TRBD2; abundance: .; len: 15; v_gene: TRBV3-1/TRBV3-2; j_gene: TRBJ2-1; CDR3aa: CASTLAGGPYNEQFF; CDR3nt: TGTGCCAGCACCTTAGCGGGAGGGCCCTACAATGAGCAGTTCTTC
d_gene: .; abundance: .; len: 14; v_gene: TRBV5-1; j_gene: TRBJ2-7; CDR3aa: CASSLGAGGDEQYF; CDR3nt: TGCGCCAGCAGCTTGGGGGCCGGAGGGGACGAGCAGTACTTC
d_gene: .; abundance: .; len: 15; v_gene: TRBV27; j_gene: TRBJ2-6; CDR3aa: CAAGRGGTGANVLTF; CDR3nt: TGTGCCGCGGGCCGCGGGGGCACTGGGGCCAACGTCCTGACTTTC
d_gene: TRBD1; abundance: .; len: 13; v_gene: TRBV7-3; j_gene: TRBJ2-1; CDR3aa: CASSSGTANEQFF; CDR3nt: TGTGCCAGCAGCTCCGGGACAGCAAATGAGCAGTTCTTC
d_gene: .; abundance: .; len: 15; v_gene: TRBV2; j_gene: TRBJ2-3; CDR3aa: CASSEALTSTDTQYF; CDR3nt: TGTGCCAGCAGTGAAGCGCTTACTAGCACAGATACGCAGTATTTT
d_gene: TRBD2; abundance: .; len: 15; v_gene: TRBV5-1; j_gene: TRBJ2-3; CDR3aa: CASSLGTTRTDTQYF; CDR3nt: TGCGCCAGCAGCTTAGGGACTACCCGCACAGATACGCAGTATTTT
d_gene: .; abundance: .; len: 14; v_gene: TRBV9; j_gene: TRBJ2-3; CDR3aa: CASSGAGLQDTQYF; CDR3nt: TGTGCCAGCAGCGGCGCGGGATTACAAGATACGCAGTATTTT
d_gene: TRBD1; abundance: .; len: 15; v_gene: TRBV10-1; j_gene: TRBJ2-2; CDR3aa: CASRSLTGGTGELFF; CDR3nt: TGCGCCAGCAGGAGTTTGACAGGGGGGACCGGGGAGCTGTTTTTT
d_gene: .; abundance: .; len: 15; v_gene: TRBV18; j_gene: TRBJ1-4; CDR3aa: CASSRTGSANEKLFF; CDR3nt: TGTGCCAGCTCACGTACAGGGTCGGCTAATGAAAAACTGTTTTTT